The 7 T cell receptor beta chains below were found in one sample sequenced in a study of blood T cell repertoires in COVID-19. Sequenced by immunoSEQ multiplex PCR; TCRdb stores in-frame clones only, minus some. The sample lists around 300,000 clones, 85% to 90% occurring once. What was sequenced was peripheral blood. These receptors all come from a woman aged 35 to 49 with acute or convalescent COVID-19.

The chain recombines TRBV2 with TRBJ2-3; 15 bases map to TRBD2. Germline trimming cut 6 bases from V and 3 bases from J; bases unmatched to any gene: 7. This CDR3 is built from 17 residues. CDR1 and CDR2 from the germline V gene are SNHLY and FYNNEI. The chain's CDR3 is CASRRTSGGAGTDTQYF. The CDR3 region has the DNA TGTGCCAGCAGGAGGACTAGCGGGGGGGCCGGAACAGATACGCAGTATTTT.

V gene TRBV13 combines with J gene TRBJ1-2; D is unresolved. The CDR3 has 14 amino acids. The germline CDR1 and CDR2 sequences are PRHDT and FYEKMQ (reference sequence). Trimming took 3 bases from V and 6 from J, leaving 14 bases between them. This CDR3 reads CASSFAGSVDGYTF. For the CDR3, the DNA is TGTGCCAGCAGCTTCGCGGGGTCCGTAGATGGCTACACCTTC.

This chain joins TRBV5-4 and TRBJ2-5, with D unresolved. Per germline, CDR1 SGHNT and CDR2 YYREEE (reference sequence). Trimming cost V 4 bases and J 2 bases, with 12 bases left between them. This CDR3 has 14 amino acids. The CDR3 nucleotides are TGTGCCAGCAGCGCCCGAGGTCTGCAAGAGACCCAGTACTTC. Protein: CASSARGLQETQYF.

The CDR3 region has the DNA TGTGCCAGCAGTGAAAGGTCTAGCGGGTGGAATGAGCAGTTCTTC. It yields the protein CASSERSSGWNEQFF. The chain uses TRBV6-1 and TRBJ2-1; TRBD2 aligns across 8 bases. The CDR3 has 15 amino acids. The junction had 7 bases not matched to a gene; V was cut back by 2 bases and J by 7 bases. Germline V gene data show CDR1 as MNHNS and CDR2 as SASEGT.

The chain has TRBV4-1 and TRBJ2-2, with D possibly being TRBD1 (5 bases). The CDR3 has 13 amino acids. V gave up 3 bases and J gave up 5 bases, with 7 bases separating them. Germline assignment: CDR1 MGHRA and CDR2 YSYEKL. The CDR3 region is CASSQAGTGELFF. CDR3 nucleotides: TGCGCCAGCAGCCAGGCAGGGACCGGGGAGCTGTTTTTT.

The V call is TRBV6-1, the J call TRBJ2-2; D possibly corresponds to TRBD1 (5 bases). The CDR3 length is 17 residues. The V end was cut by 1 base, the J end by 5 bases, with 17 bases between. Germline V lookup: CDR1 MNHNS, CDR2 SASEGT. The chain's CDR3 is CASSEDRGSFGTGELFF. For the CDR3, the DNA is TGTGCCAGCAGTGAAGATAGGGGTAGTTTCGGGACCGGGGAGCTGTTTTTT.

The chain links TRBV27 to TRBJ2-1, with a possible D match to TRBD2 (6 bases). Between the trimmed V and J ends, which lost 8 bases and 3 bases, there was a span of 14 bases. The CDR3 is 14 amino acids. CDR1 is MNHEY and CDR2 is SMNVEV in the germline V gene (reference sequence). The CDR3: CASGAGGIYNEQFF. The DNA of the CDR3 is TGTGCCAGCGGAGCGGGCGGGATCTACAATGAGCAGTTCTTC.